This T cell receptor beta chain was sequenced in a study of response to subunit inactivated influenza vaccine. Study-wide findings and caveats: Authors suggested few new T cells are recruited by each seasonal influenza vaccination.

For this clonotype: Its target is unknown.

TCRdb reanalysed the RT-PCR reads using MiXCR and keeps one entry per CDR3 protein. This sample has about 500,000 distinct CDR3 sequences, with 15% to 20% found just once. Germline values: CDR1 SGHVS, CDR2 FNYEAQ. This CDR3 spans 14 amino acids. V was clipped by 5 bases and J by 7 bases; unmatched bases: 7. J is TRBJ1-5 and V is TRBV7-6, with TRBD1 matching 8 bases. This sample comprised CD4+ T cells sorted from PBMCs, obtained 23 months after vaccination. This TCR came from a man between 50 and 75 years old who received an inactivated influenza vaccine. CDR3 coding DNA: TGTGCCAGCAGCCCCCAGGGGGCTACGCAGCCCCAGCATTTT. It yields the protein CASSPQGATQPQHF. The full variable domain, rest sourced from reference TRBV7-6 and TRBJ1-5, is GAGVSQSPRYKVTKRGQDVALRCDPISGHVSLYWYRQALGQGPEFLTYFNYEAQQDKSGLPNDRFSAERPEGSISTLTIQRTEQRDSAMYRCASSPQGATQPQHFGDGTRLSIL.